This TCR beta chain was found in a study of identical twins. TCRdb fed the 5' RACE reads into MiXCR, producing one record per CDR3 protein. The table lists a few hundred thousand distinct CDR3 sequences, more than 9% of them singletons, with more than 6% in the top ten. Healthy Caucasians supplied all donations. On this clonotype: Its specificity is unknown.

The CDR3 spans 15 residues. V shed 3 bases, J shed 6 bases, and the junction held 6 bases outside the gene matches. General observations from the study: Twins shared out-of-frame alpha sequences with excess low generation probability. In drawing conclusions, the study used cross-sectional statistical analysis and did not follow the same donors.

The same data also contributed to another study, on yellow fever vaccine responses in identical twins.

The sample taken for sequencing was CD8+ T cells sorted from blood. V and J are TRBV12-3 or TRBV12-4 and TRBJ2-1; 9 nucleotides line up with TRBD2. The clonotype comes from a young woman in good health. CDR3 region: CASSFSSGEANEQFF. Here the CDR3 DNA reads TGTGCCAGCAGTTTTTCTAGCGGGGAAGCCAATGAGCAGTTCTTC.